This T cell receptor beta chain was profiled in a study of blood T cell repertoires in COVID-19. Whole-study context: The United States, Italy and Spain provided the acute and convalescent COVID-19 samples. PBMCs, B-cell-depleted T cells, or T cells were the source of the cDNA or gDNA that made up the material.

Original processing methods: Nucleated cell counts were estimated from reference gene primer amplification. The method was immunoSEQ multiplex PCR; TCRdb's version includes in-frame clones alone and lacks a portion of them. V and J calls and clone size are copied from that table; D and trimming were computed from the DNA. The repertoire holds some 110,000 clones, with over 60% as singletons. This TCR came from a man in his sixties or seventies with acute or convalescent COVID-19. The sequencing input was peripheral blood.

The CDR3 is CASSPPYRGDTQYF. CDR3 nucleotide sequence: TGTGCCAGCAGCCCCCCCTACAGGGGAGATACGCAGTATTTT. The chain is built from TRBV7-2 and TRBJ2-3; 7 positions match TRBD1. CDR1 is SGHTA and CDR2 is FQGNSA in the germline V gene. The trim removed 5 bases at V and 5 bases at J, leaving 7 bases unmatched. The CDR3 sequence is 14 residues long.